This entry features one T cell receptor (beta chain) sequence. Its antigen is still unknown. One base away there is no much larger clone; base qualities are not given. Per the germline V gene, MGHDK is the CDR1 and SYGVNS is the CDR2. V and J lose 5 bases and 5 bases, and a span of 11 bases separates them. The CDR3 covers 13 residues, taking in both the cysteine and the phenylalanine. The only DNA kept is the CDR3, 39 bases in frame from the first base. Genomic DNA was isolated using the Qiagen DNeasy kit from unsorted PBMCs as well as from negatively selected CD4+ and CD8+ fractions. TCR beta CDR3 regions were amplified by immunoSEQ multiplex PCR using primers annealing to V and J segments. A synthetic immune receptor repertoire was used to minimize amplification bias, and remaining bias was computationally removed after sequencing. Processing in the source paper ran as follows. Repertoire diversity was quantified as the Shannon entropy index using custom Python scripts. The unsorted, CD4+ and CD8+ repertoires were each analyzed separately, with the exception of combined analyses, where CD4+ and CD8+ sequences were merged in silico. Clonal expansion was defined as at least a 2-fold frequency increase after treatment relative to C1D1, with a pseudocount of 0.5 for undetected baseline clones. Clones with 0 or 1 copy at C1D1 were defined as singleton clones, while clones with 2 or more copies were defined as non-singleton clones. Clones expanded in unsorted samples were assigned a CD4+, CD8+ or unknown annotation through matching of protein sequences in sorted samples from the same patient. Wilcoxon tests on paired samples were used to test diversity changes from C1D1 to C4D1. Sourced from immuneACCESS, this table was stored by TCRdb with only in-frame sequences that have V and J called. A share of the clones is absent; for the studies checked, an unresolved V gene accounts for under half, and the remainder has no known explanation. That table furnishes V, J and clone size, whereas the DNA furnished D and trimming. The sample table contains more than 50,000 clones; only one count was recorded for around 75% of them. The ten largest account for 7.5% to 9.5% of the sample.

In light of the paper, this sample's time point label describes: cycle 2 day 1 (C2D1) of nivolumab. Every trial patient had relapsed following autologous stem cell transplantation, and prior brentuximab vedotin exposure was what differed among cohorts A, B and C. A total of about 51 patients with relapsed/refractory classical Hodgkin lymphoma made up the trial cohort, and each patient's best overall response was complete response, partial response or progressive disease. Trial patients were treated with single-agent nivolumab in the multi-cohort phase II CheckMate 205 trial. An independent review committee assessed best overall response by applying the 2007 International Working Group response criteria. PBMCs from the trial were collected at three points: immediately before nivolumab initiation (C1D1), and during therapy at cycle 2 day 1 and cycle 4 day 1. Peripheral blood was collected in 8 mL Vacutainer Cell Preparation Tubes, from which PBMCs were isolated by centrifugation and then cryopreserved.

This sample stems from a study of PD-1 blockade in classical Hodgkin lymphoma (TCRdb year 2020). About the study as a whole: Nivolumab dosing was 3 mg/kg intravenously every 2 weeks, continuing until either disease progression or unacceptable toxicity. The study used CyTOF and TCR beta sequencing to define a peripheral blood immune signature of response to PD-1 blockade in classical Hodgkin lymphoma.

The research as a whole found: Baseline TCR diversity was reported to be lower in newly diagnosed patients than in healthy donors, and even lower in relapsed/refractory patients. Only a single clinical trial cohort was studied, and what caused the repertoire differences, possibly disease activity or prior therapy, remained undefined. Baseline diversity similar to that of newly diagnosed patients was observed in trial patients achieving complete response, whereas significantly lower diversity was observed in partial responders and progressors. CD4+ but not CD8+ TCR diversity rose significantly by C4D1 (p=0.0027 vs p=0.16), most apparent in complete responders (p=0.02). Lower diversity was seen in patients whose nivolumab began less than 1 year after ASCT, and these patients were left out of later analyses so that immune reconstitution would not confound the results.

This TCR came from a human donor with classical Hodgkin lymphoma. The sequencing here drew on peripheral blood mononuclear cells (PBMCs), taken before the second cycle of nivolumab. The chain is assembled from TRBV25-1 and TRBJ2-3; tentative D gene TRBD1, with 6 bases matching. The DNA sequence follows: TGTGCCAGCAGTCCACAGGGAATAGATACGCAGTATTTT. Its translation reads: CASSPQGIDTQYF.